These 22 T cell receptor beta chains share one sample of origin, sequenced in a study of cytomegalovirus exposure and HLA in healthy donors. This PCR relied on a set of 60 Vbeta primers and 13 Jbeta primers. Sequencing used immunoSEQ multiplex PCR; TCRdb keeps in-frame clones, though not all of them. The sample has some 180,000 clones; around four fifths are singletons. Specimen: PBMCs. These receptors came from a middle-aged man in good health and CMV-seropositive.

CDR3 DNA: TGTGCCAGTAGTATTAGACAGGTCGGGGACAATGAGCAGTTCTTC. This encodes CASSIRQVGDNEQFF. This chain uses TRBV19 with TRBJ2-1, with D possibly TRBD1 on 6 matching bases. The germline V gene has CDR1 LNHDA and CDR2 SQIVND (reference sequence). The CDR3 length is 15 residues. V was pared by 3 bases and J by 5 bases, with 14 bases between. Full variable domain (outside the CDR3, taken from reference TRBV19 and TRBJ2-1): DGGITQSPKYLFRKEGQNVTLSCEQNLNHDAMYWYRQDPGQGLRLIYYSQIVNDFQKGDIAEGYSVSREKKESFPLTVTSAQKNPTAFYLCASSIRQVGDNEQFFGPGTRLTVL.

The chain uses TRBV5-1 and TRBJ2-2; 7 nucleotides agree with TRBD1. The CDR3 is 14 amino acids. Trimming removed 1 base from V and 3 bases from J; junction bases left unmatched: 0. CDR1 and CDR2 from the germline V gene are SGHRS and YFSETQ. CDR3 sequence: CASSLTGDTGELFF. The CDR3, as DNA: TGCGCCAGCAGCTTGACAGGGGACACCGGGGAGCTGTTTTTT.

The gene calls are TRBV18 and TRBJ1-4; D gene uncertain. The CDR3 has 15 amino acids. Germline V gene sequence: CDR1 KGHSH, CDR2 LQKENI. The V end lost 2 bases, the J end lost 3 bases, and 10 bases lay between the germline ends. The CDR3 spells CASSPTGPANEKLFF. For the CDR3, the DNA is TGTGCCAGCTCACCAACCGGTCCGGCTAATGAAAAACTGTTTTTT.

The chain couples TRBV29-1 to TRBJ2-3; 7 bases are a match to TRBD2. The CDR3 covers 14 residues. The germline V gene encodes CDR1 SQVTM and CDR2 ANQGSEA. The junction had 3 bases not matched to a gene; V was cut back by 3 bases and J by 0 bases. The CDR3 reads CSVEASGSTDTQYF. CDR3 nucleotide sequence: TGCAGCGTTGAGGCTAGCGGAAGCACAGATACGCAGTATTTT.

The V gene is TRBV28, the J gene TRBJ1-4, with TRBD1 matching over 9 bases. The germline gives CDR1 MDHEN, CDR2 SYDVKM. The CDR3 extends over 15 amino acids. Losses at the gene ends were 5 bases for V and 7 bases for J; bases not matched to a gene: 8. The CDR3 bases are TGTGCCAGCAGTGGGGTGGGGGACAGGGCTGAAAAACTGTTTTTT. Protein product: CASSGVGDRAEKLFF.

The chain links TRBV27 to TRBJ2-7, with 8 bases that match TRBD2. CDR1 and CDR2 (germline): MNHEY, SMNVEV (reference sequence). The CDR3 consists of 15 residues. The V segment lost 2 bases and the J segment 6 bases; nucleotides outside the gene matches: 9. The CDR3 loop reads CASSLRAGGWGEQYF. The CDR3 DNA reads as TGTGCCAGCAGTTTACGGGCGGGGGGCTGGGGCGAGCAGTACTTC.

This clone appeared a single time. V is TRBV19 and J is TRBJ2-4; D is perhaps TRBD2 (5 bases). CDR3 length equals 14 residues. Germline assignment: CDR1 LNHDA and CDR2 SQIVND (reference sequence). V was clipped by 3 bases and J by 1 base, with 7 bases between them. DNA for the CDR3: TGTGCCAGTAGTATGCCGGGGGCCAAAAACATTCAGTACTTC. It specifies CASSMPGAKNIQYF.

J is TRBJ1-1 and V is TRBV28; D is possibly TRBD1 (5 bases). The germline CDR1 and CDR2 sequences are MDHEN and SYDVKM. This CDR3 spans 18 amino acids. The germline V and J ends were trimmed by 6 bases and 0 bases, with 23 bases remaining between them. In DNA, the CDR3 is TGTGCCAGCAGGTATCAGCATGGGGCCGTTTACATGAACACTGAAGCTTTCTTT. It is translated as CASRYQHGAVYMNTEAFF.

This clone came up many times. This sequence joins TRBV25-1 and TRBJ2-2; D is unresolved. The CDR3 consists of 13 residues. Trimming cost V 2 bases and J 1 base, with 2 bases left between them. Germline V lookup: CDR1 MGHDK, CDR2 SYGVNS. CDR3 coding DNA: TGTGCCAGCAGTGAACTGAACACCGGGGAGCTGTTTTTT. Translated, it gives CASSELNTGELFF.

The chain employs TRBV6-6 and TRBJ1-1; D is perhaps TRBD1 (5 bases). The CDR3 spans 15 residues. Per germline, CDR1 MNHNY and CDR2 SVGAGI (reference sequence). Trimming stripped 0 bases from V and 2 bases from J, with 10 bases between. The CDR3 DNA reads TGTGCCAGCAGTTACTCTCGACAGATTAACACTGAAGCTTTCTTT. It is translated as CASSYSRQINTEAFF.

V usage is TRBV27 and J usage is TRBJ2-7; TRBD1 matches at 9 bases. The CDR3 runs to 16 residues. CDR1 is MNHEY, CDR2 SMNVEV, per germline (reference sequence). J gave up 4 bases and V 4 bases, and 11 bases lay outside the gene matches. The CDR3, as DNA: TGTGCCAGCAGTTCCCCTACCCGGGACAGGGAGTACGAGCAGTACTTC. This gives the protein CASSSPTRDREYEQYF.

This chain links TRBV28 with TRBJ2-7; TRBD1 might be the D (6 bases). The CDR3 covers 17 residues. Germline loops: CDR1 MDHEN, CDR2 SYDVKM. V was trimmed by 5 bases and J by 0 bases, leaving 20 bases between them. CDR3 region: CASSLTKGYRDSYEQYF. The CDR3 bases are TGTGCCAGCAGTCTGACTAAGGGGTACAGGGACTCCTACGAGCAGTACTTC.

The chain combines TRBV20-1 with TRBJ1-1; the D gene is possibly TRBD1 (5 bases). The V gene lost 5 bases and the J gene lost 4 bases, with 8 bases spanning the gap. Germline CDR1 reads DFQATT; CDR2 reads SNEGSKA (reference sequence). CDR3 length: 11 residues. The CDR3 loop is CSAGGVTEAFF. DNA of the CDR3: TGCAGTGCTGGGGGGGTCACTGAAGCTTTCTTT.

The V gene is TRBV14, the J gene TRBJ2-1; 11 bases agree with TRBD2. Germline V gene lookup returns CDR1 SGHDN and CDR2 FVKESK. V dropped 6 bases and J dropped 10; count of bases not matched to a gene: 8. The CDR3 has 14 amino acids. As DNA, the CDR3 is TGTGCCAGCAGGGGGACTAGCGGTAGTGGAGAGCAGTTCTTC. This translates into CASRGTSGSGEQFF.

This clone has only a few counts. The chain carries TRBV15 and TRBJ1-4; 7 bases align to TRBD1. After removal of 6 bases from V and 1 base from J, the junction contained 5 bases not matched to a gene. Germline values: CDR1 LNHNV, CDR2 YYDKDF (reference sequence). CDR3 length: 15 amino acids. The CDR3 loop reads CATRRQGETNEKLFF. The CDR3 nucleotides read TGTGCCACCAGACGACAGGGTGAAACTAATGAAAAACTGTTTTTT.

A word on this clone: Other nucleotide sequences in the sample specify the same CDR3. This chain connects TRBV5-1 to TRBJ2-2, with TRBD1 identical over 7 bases. The CDR3 runs to 15 residues. CDR1 and CDR2 from the germline V gene are SGHRS and YFSETQ. V dropped 2 bases and J dropped 2; count of bases not matched to a gene: 3. CDR3 in DNA: TGCGCCAGCAGCTTAAGACAGGGCAACACCGGGGAGCTGTTTTTT. It codes for CASSLRQGNTGELFF. The variable domain in full, completed from reference TRBV5-1 and TRBJ2-2, reads KAGVTQTPRYLIKTRGQQVTLSCSPISGHRSVSWYQQTPGQGLQFLFEYFSETQRNKGNFPGRFSGRQFSNSRSEMNVSTLELGDSALYLCASSLRQGNTGELFFGEGSRLTVL.

This clone was observed once. The rearrangement uses TRBV5-1 and TRBJ1-2; no definite D call. Germline V gives CDR1 SGHRS, CDR2 YFSETQ. V was cut by 2 bases and J by 3 bases, with 8 bases left in between. This CDR3 is built from 13 residues. CDR3 coding DNA: TGCGCCAGCAGCTTTAGGAGGGACTATGGCTACACCTTC. This encodes CASSFRRDYGYTF.

This chain connects TRBV7-2 to TRBJ1-5; a possible D gene is TRBD1 (6 bases). The V gene's germline CDR1 is SGHTA and CDR2 FQGNSA. The CDR3 consists of 13 residues. V was shortened by 4 bases and J by 4 bases, with 8 bases between the two germline ends. CDR3 region: CASSSDRNQPQHF. In nucleotides, the CDR3 is TGTGCCAGCAGCTCGGACAGAAATCAGCCCCAGCATTTT. Looking up the rest from reference TRBV7-2 and TRBJ1-5 gives the full variable domain: GAGVSQSPSNKVTEKGKDVELRCDPISGHTALYWYRQSLGQGLEFLIYFQGNSAPDKSGLPSDRFSAERTGGSVSTLTIQRTQQEDSAVYLCASSSDRNQPQHFGDGTRLSIL.

The V and J genes are TRBV6-6 and TRBJ1-1; no definite D call. Trimming removed 0 bases from V and 1 base from J, with 6 bases in between. Germline CDR1 MNHNY, CDR2 SVGAGI (reference sequence). This CDR3 has 14 residues. DNA for the CDR3: TGTGCCAGCAGTTACTCACGGAGGAACACTGAAGCTTTCTTT. Translated: CASSYSRRNTEAFF.

Here the CDR3 DNA reads TGTGCCAGCAGCTTGCGGGAGGGGGTCGAGACCCAGTACTTC. Its protein product is CASSLREGVETQYF. The chain combines TRBV6-5 with TRBJ2-5, with TRBD2 matching 9 bases. The V gene end was trimmed by 6 bases and the J gene end by 5 bases; junction bases not matched to a gene: 7. The CDR3 runs to 14 residues. Germline V gene sequence: CDR1 MNHEY, CDR2 SVGAGI.

This chain links TRBV7-9 with TRBJ2-5; D is uncertain. Germline values: CDR1 SEHNR, CDR2 FQNEAQ (reference sequence). V was cut by 4 bases and J by 2 bases, with 8 bases left in between. The CDR3 spans 13 residues. CDR3 region: CASSSTPQETQYF. In nucleotides, the CDR3 is TGTGCCAGCAGCTCAACACCTCAAGAGACCCAGTACTTC.

This chain connects TRBV27 to TRBJ2-2; tentatively, D is TRBD1 (5 bases). V was trimmed by 5 bases and J by 1 base, leaving 14 bases between them. CDR3 length: 16 residues. Germline CDR1 is MNHEY and CDR2 is SMNVEV (reference sequence). The CDR3 spells CASSKQVGLNTGELFF. In nucleotides, the CDR3 is TGTGCCAGCAGTAAACAGGTGGGCTTGAACACCGGGGAGCTGTTTTTT.